Listed below are T cell receptor beta chains from one sample, sequenced in a study of T cell responses to AZD1222 COVID-19 vaccine. Sequenced by immunoSEQ multiplex PCR; TCRdb stores in-frame clones only, minus some. The data show some 120,000 clones, with roughly nine tenths seen just once and 2.5% to 3.5% held by the top ten. This sample comprised peripheral blood, obtained 28 days after the second AZD1222 dose. Source of these receptors: an adult who received the AZD1222 COVID-19 vaccine. CDR3s include the opening cysteine and the closing phenylalanine or tryptophan. The D gene is left open where the match is weak. A row's size may be missing; if present it is once, few, many or a size class.

CASIQSGSNTGELFF | TGTGCCAGTATTCAATCGGGCAGTAACACCGGGGAGCTGTTTTTT | - | TRBJ2-2 | - | TRBV19
CASSWTGVYTDTQYF | TGTGCCAGCAGTTGGACAGGGGTCTACACAGATACGCAGTATTTT | TRBD1 | TRBJ2-3 | - | TRBV6-5
CASSGNIQGHTEAFF | TGTGCCAGCAGTGGGAATATACAGGGTCACACTGAAGCTTTCTTT | - | TRBJ1-1 | - | TRBV6-2/TRBV6-3
CASSLQGANQPQHF | TGTGCCAGCAGCTTGCAGGGGGCTAATCAGCCCCAGCATTTT | TRBD1 | TRBJ1-5 | - | TRBV5-6
CASSDRVKAFF | TGTGCCAGCAGCGACAGGGTTAAAGCTTTCTTT | TRBD1 | TRBJ1-1 | - | TRBV12-3/TRBV12-4
CASSEPRQGAREQFF | TGTGCCAGCAGCGAGCCACGACAGGGGGCACGTGAGCAGTTCTTC | TRBD1 | TRBJ2-1 | - | TRBV7-2
CASSVAGGIDEQFF | TGTGCCAGCAGTGTAGCGGGGGGGATTGATGAGCAGTTCTTC | TRBD2 | TRBJ2-1 | - | TRBV6-1
CAWSRGGAGAEAFF | TGTGCCTGGAGTAGGGGAGGGGCAGGGGCTGAAGCTTTCTTT | - | TRBJ1-1 | once | TRBV30
CSAPQGAEAFF | TGCAGTGCTCCACAGGGGGCTGAAGCTTTCTTT | TRBD1 | TRBJ1-1 | - | TRBV20-1
CASGISGGGYSNQPQHF | TGTGCCAGCGGGATCTCAGGGGGGGGTTATAGCAATCAGCCCCAGCATTTT | TRBD1 | TRBJ1-5 | - | TRBV7-2
CASSRTPTHEQYF | TGTGCCAGCAGCCGGACACCTACTCACGAGCAGTACTTC | - | TRBJ2-7 | - | TRBV3-1/TRBV3-2
CASSFGTGPSYEQYF | TGTGCCAGCAGCTTCGGGACGGGTCCGTCCTACGAGCAGTACTTC | - | TRBJ2-7 | - | TRBV7-2
CASKISSGNTIYF | TGTGCCAGCAAGATAAGCTCTGGAAACACCATATATTTT | - | TRBJ1-3 | - | TRBV6-5
CASSSGRGNTIYF | TGTGCCAGCAGTTCGGGGCGAGGAAACACCATATATTTT | - | TRBJ1-3 | - | TRBV28
CATSSGEVPYGYTF | TGTGCCACCAGCAGTGGCGAGGTACCCTATGGCTACACCTTC | - | TRBJ1-2 | - | TRBV15
CASTRESTEAFF | TGCGCCAGCACCAGGGAGAGCACTGAAGCTTTCTTT | - | TRBJ1-1 | - | TRBV5-1
CASSFRGSAGWAAYEQYF | TGTGCCAGCAGCTTTCGGGGCTCCGCCGGTTGGGCGGCCTACGAGCAGTACTTC | - | TRBJ2-7 | once | TRBV5-6